The source of this T cell receptor beta chain is a study of shared T cell receptors in the human thymus (dated by TCRdb to about 2021). With regard to the full study: The study examined how the human thymus generates shared, self-reactive T-cell receptor alpha chains.

The CDR3 starts with the cysteine, ends with the phenylalanine, and has 17 residues. Solely the CDR3 DNA is kept, with 51 bases framed from the first base. V loses 4 bases, J loses 1 base, and the germline ends lie 18 bases apart. Reading the germline V gene gives CDR1 MGHRA and CDR2 YSYEKL. The library was built by means of the immunoSEQ multiplex PCR assay. TCRdb holds this immuneACCESS table with in-frame rearrangements only. Some clones are missing; in checked studies, unresolved V genes explain under half, and the rest has no known cause. This sample is represented by about 380,000 clones; approximately 95% of them were singletons. Clones ranked in the top ten supply approximately 0.02% of the sample. On this clone itself: Its target antigen remains unknown. Within one base of it there is no much larger clone, and no base qualities were kept.

The sample consisted of thymocytes. The V and J genes are TRBV4-1 and TRBJ2-3, with a weak D call of TRBD1 (5 bases match). This TCR was recovered from a human donor. The CDR3 is CASSPIHRTTGTDTQYF. DNA sequence: TGCGCCAGCAGCCCGATACATCGGACGACAGGCACAGATACGCAGTATTTT.